This TCR beta chain was obtained from a study of regulatory T cells in long-lasting Graves disease. General study points: Results may be inaccurate due to the small sample size.

As to this clonotype: The target antigen is unknown.

Building the TCR beta libraries relied on iRepertoire HTBI primers, and CDR3 regions underwent Arm-PCR. From the multiplex PCR reads, TCRdb called clonotypes with MiXCR, one entry per CDR3 protein. Seen here are hundreds of thousands of distinct CDR3 sequences, about 15% observed once, and the top ten hold roughly 10%. Documented time point: newly diagnosed GD, antithyroid drugs for less than 3 months. The authors made the TCR library using RNA they extracted from PBMCs. The same data also contributed to another study, on T cells in Graves' hyperthyroidism and ophthalmopathy.

The clonotype was recovered from a woman in her twenties or thirties with Graves disease. The input for sequencing was peripheral blood mononuclear cells (PBMCs), taken at new diagnosis, from a patient treated with antithyroid drugs.

The CDR3 loop is CASSQETSGMYEQYF. The CDR3 DNA is TGTGCCAGCAGCCAAGAAACTAGCGGGATGTACGAGCAGTACTTC. V gene TRBV4-2 combines with J gene TRBJ2-7; TRBD2 agrees at 10 bases. Germline assignment: CDR1 LGHNA and CDR2 YNFKEQ. With 0 bases clipped from V and 4 bases from J, the junction kept 3 bases outside the gene matches. The CDR3 has 15 amino acids.